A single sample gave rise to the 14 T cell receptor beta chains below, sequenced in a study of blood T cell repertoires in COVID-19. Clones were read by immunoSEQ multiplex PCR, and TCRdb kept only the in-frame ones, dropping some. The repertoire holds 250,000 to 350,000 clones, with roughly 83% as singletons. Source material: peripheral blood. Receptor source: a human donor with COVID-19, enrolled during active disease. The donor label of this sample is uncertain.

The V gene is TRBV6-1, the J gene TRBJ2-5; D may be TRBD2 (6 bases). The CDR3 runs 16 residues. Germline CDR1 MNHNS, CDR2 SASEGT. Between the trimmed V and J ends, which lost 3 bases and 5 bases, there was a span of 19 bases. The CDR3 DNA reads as TGTGCCAGCAGTGAGATATACCCCGGGGGTTCGGAGACCCAGTACTTC. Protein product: CASSEIYPGGSETQYF.

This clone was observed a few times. This CDR3 is CASSLGLAGVGTGELFF. In nucleotides, the CDR3 is TGTGCCAGCAGCTTAGGCCTAGCGGGAGTCGGCACCGGGGAGCTGTTTTTT. V gene TRBV11-3 combines with J gene TRBJ2-2; TRBD2 matches 10 bases. V was pared by 1 base and J by 4 bases, with 6 bases of the junction left unmatched. Germline CDR1 is SGHNT and CDR2 is YENEEA. This CDR3 is built from 17 residues.

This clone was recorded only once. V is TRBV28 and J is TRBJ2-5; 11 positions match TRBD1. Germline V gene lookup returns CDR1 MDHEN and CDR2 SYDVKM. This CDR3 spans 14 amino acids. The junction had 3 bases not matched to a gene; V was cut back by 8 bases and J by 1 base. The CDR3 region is CASGTGGFQETQYF. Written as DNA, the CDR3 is TGTGCCAGCGGGACAGGGGGGTTCCAAGAGACCCAGTACTTC.

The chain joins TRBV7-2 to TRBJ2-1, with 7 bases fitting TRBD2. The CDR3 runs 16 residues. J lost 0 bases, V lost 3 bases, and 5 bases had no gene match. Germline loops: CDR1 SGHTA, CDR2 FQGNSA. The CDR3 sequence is CASSLVAGLSYNEQFF. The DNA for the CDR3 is TGTGCCAGCAGCTTGGTAGCGGGCCTCTCCTACAATGAGCAGTTCTTC.

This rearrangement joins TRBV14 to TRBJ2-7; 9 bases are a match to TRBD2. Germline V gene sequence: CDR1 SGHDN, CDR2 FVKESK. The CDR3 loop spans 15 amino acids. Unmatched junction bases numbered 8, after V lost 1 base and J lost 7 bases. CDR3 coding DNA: TGTGCCAGCAGCCAAGCGGCGGGAGGGCCGTGGGAGCAGTACTTC. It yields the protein CASSQAAGGPWEQYF.

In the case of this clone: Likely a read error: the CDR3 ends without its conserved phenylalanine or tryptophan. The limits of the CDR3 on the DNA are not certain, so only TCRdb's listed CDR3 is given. This chain's CDR3 is CASSESGVPWSS. The chain carries TRBV6-1 and TRBJ1-1. The CDR3 length equals 12 residues, ends included. Germline loops: CDR1 MNHNS, CDR2 SASEGT.

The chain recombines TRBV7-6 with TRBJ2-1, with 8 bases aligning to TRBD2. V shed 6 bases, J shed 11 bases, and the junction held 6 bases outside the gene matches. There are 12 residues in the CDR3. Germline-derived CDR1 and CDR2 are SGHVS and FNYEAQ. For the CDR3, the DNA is TGTGCCAGCAGTTGGACTAGCAGACAGCAGTTCTTC. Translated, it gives CASSWTSRQQFF.

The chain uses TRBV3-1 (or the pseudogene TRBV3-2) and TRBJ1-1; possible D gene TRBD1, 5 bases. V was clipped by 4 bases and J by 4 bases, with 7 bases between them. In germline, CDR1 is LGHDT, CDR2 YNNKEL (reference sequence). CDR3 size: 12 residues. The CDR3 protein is CASSPQGTEAFF. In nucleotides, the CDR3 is TGTGCCAGCAGCCCCCAGGGCACTGAAGCTTTCTTT.

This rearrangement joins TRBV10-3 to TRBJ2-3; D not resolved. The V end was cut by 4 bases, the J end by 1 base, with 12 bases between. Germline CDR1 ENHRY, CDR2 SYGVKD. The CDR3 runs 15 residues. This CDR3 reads CAISVQVTGTDTQYF. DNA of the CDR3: TGTGCCATCAGTGTCCAGGTCACCGGCACAGATACGCAGTATTTT.

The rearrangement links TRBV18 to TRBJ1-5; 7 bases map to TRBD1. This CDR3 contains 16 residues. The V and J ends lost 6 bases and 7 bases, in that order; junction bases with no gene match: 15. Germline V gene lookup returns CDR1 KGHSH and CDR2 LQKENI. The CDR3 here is CASSSNRQGSGQPQHF. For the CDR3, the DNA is TGTGCCAGCTCCTCCAATAGACAGGGAAGTGGACAGCCCCAGCATTTT.

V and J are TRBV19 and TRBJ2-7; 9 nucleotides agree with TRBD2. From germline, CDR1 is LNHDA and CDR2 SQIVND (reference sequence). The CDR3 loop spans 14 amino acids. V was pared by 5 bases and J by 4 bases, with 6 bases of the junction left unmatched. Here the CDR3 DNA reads TGTGCCAGTAGTCTACGACTAGCGGTTTACGAGCAGTACTTC. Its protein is CASSLRLAVYEQYF. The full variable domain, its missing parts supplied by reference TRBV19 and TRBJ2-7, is DGGITQSPKYLFRKEGQNVTLSCEQNLNHDAMYWYRQDPGQGLRLIYYSQIVNDFQKGDIAEGYSVSREKKESFPLTVTSAQKNPTAFYLCASSLRLAVYEQYFGPGTRLTVT.

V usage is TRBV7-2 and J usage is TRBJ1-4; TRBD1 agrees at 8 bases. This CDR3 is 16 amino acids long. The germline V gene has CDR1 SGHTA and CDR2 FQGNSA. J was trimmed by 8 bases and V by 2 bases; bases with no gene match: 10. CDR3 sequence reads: CASSLNIGQGGEKLFF. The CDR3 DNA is TGTGCCAGCAGCTTAAACATCGGACAGGGTGGGGAAAAACTGTTTTTT.

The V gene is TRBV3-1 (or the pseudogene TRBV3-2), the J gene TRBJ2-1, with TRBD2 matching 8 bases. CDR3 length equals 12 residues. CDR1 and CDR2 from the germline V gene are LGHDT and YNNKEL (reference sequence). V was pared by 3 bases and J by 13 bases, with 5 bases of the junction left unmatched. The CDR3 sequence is CASSQSREAQFF. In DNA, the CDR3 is TGTGCCAGCAGCCAGTCGCGGGAGGCTCAGTTCTTC.

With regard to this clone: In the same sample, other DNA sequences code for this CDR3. The CDR3 nucleotides read TGTGCCAGCGGACTAGCGGGAGGGTCTTTCAATGAGCAGTTCTTC. Translation: CASGLAGGSFNEQFF. The J gene is TRBJ2-1, the V gene TRBV27; the match to TRBD2 covers 15 bases. This CDR3 has 15 residues. Germline V gene lookup returns CDR1 MNHEY and CDR2 SMNVEV (reference sequence). Trimming took 8 bases from V and 6 from J; bases not matched to a gene: 5.